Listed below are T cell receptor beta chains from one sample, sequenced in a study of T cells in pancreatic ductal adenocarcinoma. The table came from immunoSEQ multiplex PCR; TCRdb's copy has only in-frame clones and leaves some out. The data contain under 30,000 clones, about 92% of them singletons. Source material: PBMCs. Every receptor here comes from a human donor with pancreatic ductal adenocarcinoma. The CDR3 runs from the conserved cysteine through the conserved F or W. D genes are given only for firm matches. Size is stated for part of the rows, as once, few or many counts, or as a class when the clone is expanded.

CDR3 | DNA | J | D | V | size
CASSLDPGSGNEQFF | TGCGCCAGCAGCTTGGACCCAGGGTCAGGCAATGAGCAGTTCTTC | TRBJ2-1 | - | TRBV5-1 | -
CASSLPRWEAFF | TGTGCCAGCAGTTTGCCCCGGTGGGAAGCTTTCTTT | TRBJ1-1 | - | TRBV28 | -
CASSLTVGGFSYEQYF | TGTGCCAGCAGCTTAACTGTCGGCGGGTTTTCCTACGAGCAGTACTTC | TRBJ2-7 | - | TRBV11-2 | -
CASSRSRTSGRRVGETQYF | TGTGCCAGCTCACGAAGCCGGACTAGCGGGAGAAGAGTCGGGGAGACCCAGTACTTC | TRBJ2-5 | TRBD2 | TRBV18 | -
CASSPADRNLAKNIQYF | TGTGCCAGCTCACCAGCCGACAGGAACTTAGCCAAAAACATTCAGTACTTC | TRBJ2-4 | - | TRBV18 | -
CASTTWDSNTGELFF | TGCGCCAGCACCACCTGGGACAGCAACACCGGGGAGCTGTTTTTT | TRBJ2-2 | TRBD1 | TRBV5-1 | -
CASSSLTGELFF | TGTGCCAGCAGTTCCTTGACTGGGGAGCTGTTTTTT | TRBJ2-2 | - | TRBV27 | -
CASSQSWASGLETQYF | TGTGCCAGCAGCCAGAGTTGGGCTAGCGGCTTGGAGACCCAGTACTTC | TRBJ2-5 | TRBD2 | TRBV9 | -
CASSEGPTGLAFF | TGTGCCAGCAGTGAGGGTCCGACAGGGCTAGCTTTCTTT | TRBJ1-1 | TRBD1 | TRBV6-4 | -
CATSRETSGSIGETQYF | TGTGCCACCAGCAGAGAGACTAGCGGGAGTATAGGGGAGACCCAGTACTTC | TRBJ2-5 | TRBD2 | TRBV15 | few
CASTTRQTNQPQHF | TGTGCCAGCACAACCCGACAGACCAATCAGCCCCAGCATTTT | TRBJ1-5 | - | TRBV2 | -
CASSAWTGQETQYF | TGTGCCAGCAGCGCATGGACAGGGCAAGAGACCCAGTACTTC | TRBJ2-5 | TRBD1 | TRBV5-5 | -
CASSSDSFSGNTIYF | TGCGCCAGCAGCTCCGATTCCTTCTCTGGAAACACCATATATTTT | TRBJ1-3 | - | TRBV5-1 | -
CASSLIWGGQLNQPQHF | TGTGCCAGCAGCTTAATTTGGGGCGGTCAGCTCAATCAGCCCCAGCATTTT | TRBJ1-5 | - | TRBV7-8 | -
CASSSTLGTQVTPNYGYTF | TGTGCCAGCAGCTCGACCCTCGGGACACAGGTTACACCTAACTATGGCTACACCTTC | TRBJ1-2 | - | TRBV9 | -
CASSSSRDPTYEQYF | TGTGCCAGCAGCTCTAGCAGGGACCCTACCTACGAGCAGTACTTC | TRBJ2-7 | - | TRBV7-2 | -
CASSLSSPLGFTEAFF | TGTGCCAGCAGTTTATCGAGTCCACTTGGGTTCACTGAAGCTTTCTTT | TRBJ1-1 | - | TRBV27 | -
CARGGPSQIYGYTF | TGTGCCCGAGGGGGGCCGTCACAGATCTATGGCTACACCTTC | TRBJ1-2 | - | TRBV2 | -
CASSFVSDSYEQYF | TGTGCCAGCAGCTTCGTTAGCGACTCCTACGAGCAGTACTTC | TRBJ2-7 | - | TRBV7-9 | -
CASSTTSASGIGNEQFF | TGTGCCAGCAGCACCACGTCGGCTAGCGGGATCGGCAATGAGCAGTTCTTC | TRBJ2-1 | TRBD2 | TRBV7-3 | -
CASKRGRELSYEQYF | TGTGCCAGCAAAAGGGGGCGAGAACTCTCCTACGAGCAGTACTTC | TRBJ2-7 | TRBD1 | TRBV6-5 | -
CASSPLLGGRTEAFF | TGCGCCAGCAGCCCACTCTTGGGGGGGAGGACTGAAGCTTTCTTT | TRBJ1-1 | - | TRBV5-1 | -